Detailed here is one T cell receptor beta chain. Each sample yielded at least 5.5 micrograms of PBMC total RNA. The sample originates from a study of blood T cells in healthy people across ages. Then a second PCR, running about 6 to 12 cycles, was carried out with a sample-barcoded 5' primer and a J-beta primer mix. A single record per CDR3 protein comes from TCRdb applying MiXCR to the 5' RACE reads. This sample yields roughly 1,500,000 distinct CDR3 sequences, of which about 35% are seen a single time; 11% belongs to the top ten. The receptor's source is a woman in her 30s in good health. Material: blood.

CDR3 DNA: TGTGCCAGCAGTTTATCGGGACAAAATAGCAATCAGCCCCAGCATTTT. Translated: CASSLSGQNSNQPQHF. The genes are TRBV12-3 or TRBV12-4 and TRBJ1-5, with D perhaps matching TRBD1 (6 bases). The germline V and J ends were trimmed by 2 bases and 0 bases, with 11 bases remaining between them. CDR3 length equals 16 residues.